These 32 T cell receptor beta chains were sequenced from one sample in a study of identical twins (dated by TCRdb to the mid-2010s). Receptor amplification or capture employed 5' RACE. For sequencing, an Illumina HiSeq 2000 was employed. TCRdb itself trimmed the public reads at Q25 with fastp, ran MiXCR and retained productive beta chains. Each CDR3 protein appears once, grouped with its most common genes and DNA. This sample holds 350,000 to 400,000 distinct CDR3 sequences; 7% to 9.5% were observed only once. The ten most abundant clones make up about 8.1% of the sample. The sequencing sample was made of naive T cells sorted from blood. Reading the label with the study, this specimen's cell subset or site is: cells isolated with a human naive T-cell isolation kit. These receptor sequences come from a woman in her forties or fifties in good health.

Ten or more counts support this clonotype. The rearrangement joins TRBV7-9 to TRBJ2-1, with TRBD2 identical over 10 bases. The V and J ends lost 6 bases and 9 bases, in that order; junction bases with no gene match: 8. This CDR3 is built from 14 residues. CDR1 SEHNR and CDR2 FQNEAQ come from the germline V gene (reference sequence). DNA of the CDR3: TGTGCCAGCAGAACGGGGACTAGCGTCTTTGAGCAGTTCTTC. It codes for CASRTGTSVFEQFF.

The sample holds a few counts of this clonotype. This rearrangement joins TRBV6-2 or TRBV6-3 to TRBJ2-7; D may be TRBD2 (6 bases). The V gene's germline CDR1 is MNHEY and CDR2 SVGEGT. The CDR3 has 15 residues. V lost 2 bases to trimming and J lost 4 bases, with 15 bases between them. In DNA, the CDR3 is TGTGCCAGCAGTTACGAGAGCGGGTTCGCGTACGAGCAGTACGTC. The encoded protein is CASSYESGFAYEQYV.

The V gene is TRBV7-9, the J gene TRBJ2-5; 9 nucleotides line up with TRBD1. Germline assignment: CDR1 SEHNR and CDR2 FQNEAQ (reference sequence). CDR3 length: 14 residues. With V trimmed by 6 bases and J by 4 bases, 6 bases remained unmatched. DNA of the CDR3: TGTGCCAGCAGTAGAGCGGGACAGGGAGAGACCCAGTACTTC. Translating it yields CASSRAGQGETQYF.

This clonotype was observed a few times. V is TRBV5-1 and J is TRBJ2-5, with 11 nucleotides matching TRBD2. The CDR3 covers 16 residues. CDR1 SGHRS and CDR2 YFSETQ come from the germline V gene. The J segment lost 3 bases and the V segment lost 2 bases, leaving 6 bases of the junction unmatched. This CDR3 is CASSFKTSGEKETQYF. Here the CDR3 DNA reads TGCGCCAGCAGCTTCAAGACTAGCGGGGAAAAAGAGACCCAGTACTTC.

This clonotype was detected a few times. The rearrangement uses TRBV11-2 and TRBJ2-7; no firm D call. The CDR3 length is 14 residues. Trimming cost V 4 bases and J 0 bases, with 10 bases left between them. Germline V gene lookup returns CDR1 SGHAT and CDR2 FQNNGV. In DNA form, the CDR3 reads TGTGCCAGCAGCTCGGAACTGAGCTCCTACGAGCAGTACTTC. As protein: CASSSELSSYEQYF.

The rearrangement joins TRBV11-2 to TRBJ2-3; 7 bases agree with TRBD2. Germline CDR1 SGHAT, CDR2 FQNNGV. The CDR3 runs 15 residues. Germline trimming cut 5 bases from V and 5 bases from J; bases unmatched to any gene: 10. Written as DNA, the CDR3 is TGTGCCAGCAGCCGGGATGGGAGGGAAGGAGATACGCAGTATTTT. The encoded protein is CASSRDGREGDTQYF.

This clonotype was detected many times. V usage is TRBV5-1 and J usage is TRBJ2-2; 7 bases agree with TRBD2. The germline CDR1 and CDR2 sequences are SGHRS and YFSETQ. After removal of 6 bases from V and 2 bases from J, the junction contained 4 bases not matched to a gene. The CDR3 totals 14 residues. The CDR3 loop is CASTLAANTGELFF. The CDR3 DNA reads as TGCGCCAGCACCCTAGCGGCTAACACCGGGGAGCTGTTTTTT.

The rearrangement uses TRBV5-6 and TRBJ2-5; a weak D match, TRBD1 (5 bases). Looked up from germline, CDR1 is SGHDT and CDR2 is YYEEEE. The length of the CDR3 is 17 residues. V gave up 0 bases and J gave up 0 bases, with 15 bases separating them. The DNA for the CDR3 is TGTGCCAGCAGCTTGGCCTCCCAGGGCAGATACCAAGAGACCCAGTACTTC. Its translation is CASSLASQGRYQETQYF.

This chain joins TRBV4-1 and TRBJ2-2, with D uncertain. The length of the CDR3 is 16 residues. Germline CDR1 MGHRA, CDR2 YSYEKL. Trimming stripped 0 bases from V and 2 bases from J, with 10 bases between. The CDR3 protein is CASSQEPGPNTGELFF. CDR3 in DNA: TGCGCCAGCAGCCAAGAACCCGGGCCAAACACCGGGGAGCTGTTTTTT.

This clonotype was counted a few times. This chain connects TRBV6-5 to TRBJ2-7; maybe TRBD1 (5 bases). Germline-derived CDR1 and CDR2 are MNHEY and SVGAGI. Trimming left V 5 bases short and J 9 bases short, with 26 bases between. The CDR3 is 16 amino acids. The CDR3 is CASSPHVGQGNIGQYV. DNA of the CDR3: TGTGCCAGCAGTCCCCACGTCGGGCAGGGAAACATCGGGCAGTACGTC.

This clonotype has ten or more counts. The chain uses TRBV12-3 or TRBV12-4 and TRBJ2-1; 13 bases align to TRBD2. V shed 8 bases, J shed 9 bases, and the junction held 7 bases outside the gene matches. The CDR3 spans 14 residues. CDR3 bases: TGTGCCAGCGCCAGGACTAGCGGGAGTAGTGAGCAGTTCTTC. Its translation is CASARTSGSSEQFF.

This clonotype was found many times. The chain employs TRBV21-1 and TRBJ2-1; the listed D gene, TRBD1, was not tested against the DNA. TRBV21-1 is classified as a pseudogene. This CDR3 is built from 14 residues. The CDR3 reads CASKGAGSYNEQFF. CDR3 nucleotides: TGTGCCAGCAAAGGGGCGGGGTCCTACAATGAGCAGTTCTTC.

The chain recombines TRBV29-1 with TRBJ1-5; perhaps TRBD1 as D (6 bases). Germline assignment: CDR1 SQVTM and CDR2 ANQGSEA. V dropped 7 bases and J dropped 5 bases, with 15 bases sitting between them. The CDR3 length is 13 residues. DNA for the CDR3: TGCAGCGCCCAACAGGGTGTCGATCAGCCCCAGCATTTT. Amino acids: CSAQQGVDQPQHF.

There are a few counts of this clonotype. The chain couples TRBV5-1 to TRBJ2-7, with a tentative D call TRBD2 (5 bases). V lost 1 base and J 7 bases, leaving 9 bases between the germline ends. This CDR3 has 12 amino acids. Germline V gene data show CDR1 as SGHRS and CDR2 as YFSETQ. CDR3 region: CASSLIRDEQYF. The DNA of the CDR3 is TGCGCCAGCAGCTTGATCCGGGATGAGCAGTACTTC. Full variable domain (missing parts from reference TRBV5-1 and TRBJ2-7): KAGVTQTPRYLIKTRGQQVTLSCSPISGHRSVSWYQQTPGQGLQFLFEYFSETQRNKGNFPGRFSGRQFSNSRSEMNVSTLELGDSALYLCASSLIRDEQYFGPGTRLTVT.

V gene TRBV5-5 combines with J gene TRBJ2-7; D assignment may be TRBD1 or TRBD2 (5 bases each). The germline V gene has CDR1 SGHKS and CDR2 YYEKEE (reference sequence). CDR3 size: 16 residues. The ends were cut back, 3 bases at V and 1 base at J, with 17 bases in the middle. The CDR3 sequence: CASSSSPGTASYEQYF. In DNA, the CDR3 is TGTGCCAGCAGCTCCTCTCCCGGGACCGCATCCTACGAGCAGTACTTC.

Many counts were recorded for this clonotype. The rearrangement links TRBV6-2 or TRBV6-3 to TRBJ1-5; D uncertain. The germline gives CDR1 MNHEY, CDR2 SVGEGT. V lost 0 bases, J lost 0 bases, and 9 bases lay in between. The CDR3 contains 16 residues. CDR3 nucleotides: TGTGCCAGCAGTTACTCGTTTGGTTTTAGCAATCAGCCCCAGCATTTT. As protein: CASSYSFGFSNQPQHF.

This clonotype was detected many times. The chain couples TRBV27 to TRBJ2-3, with 7 bases that match TRBD2. With V trimmed by 7 bases and J by 5 bases, 3 bases remained unmatched. Per the germline V gene, CDR1 is MNHEY and CDR2 is SMNVEV (reference sequence). The CDR3 covers 12 residues. CDR3 sequence: CASTSGGDTQYF. CDR3 coding DNA: TGTGCCAGCACGTCGGGGGGAGATACGCAGTATTTT.

This clonotype was counted between two and nine times. The junction differs from germline at one of its ends, possibly a read error. Here the CDR3 DNA reads TGTGCCAGCAGCCAAGATCTTGGGGGGACTGGAGCTTTCTTT. The encoded protein is CASSQDLGGTGAFF. This chain uses TRBV4-2 with TRBJ1-1, with D perhaps TRBD1 (5 bases). CDR1 is LGHNA and CDR2 is YNFKEQ in the germline V gene. The CDR3 totals 14 residues.

The chain is built from TRBV4-1 and TRBJ2-1; 9 bases line up with TRBD2. The CDR3 length is 16 residues. The V gene end was trimmed by 1 base and the J gene end by 12 bases; junction bases not matched to a gene: 13. Germline lookup yields CDR1 MGHRA and CDR2 YSYEKL. The CDR3 bases are TGCGCCAGCAGCCAAGTGGGGGCGGGAGGGCTATCGGGGCAGTTCTTC. As protein: CASSQVGAGGLSGQFF.

Comments on this clonotype: At one boundary the junction diverges from the germline segment, which might be a read error. The chain recombines TRBV5-1 with TRBJ2-5, with TRBD1 as a possible D gene (5 bases). CDR1 and CDR2 from the germline V gene are SGHRS and YFSETQ. CDR3 size: 15 residues. The CDR3 nucleotides read TGCTCCAGCAGCACAACAGGATTATCCCAAGAGACCCAGTACTTC. This sequence encodes CSSSTTGLSQETQYF.

The sample holds a few counts of this clonotype. The V call is TRBV25-1, the J call TRBJ2-2, with D perhaps TRBD1 (5 bases). Trimming removed 3 bases at V and 3 bases at J, with 8 bases between. There are 14 residues in the CDR3. Germline V gene data show CDR1 as MGHDK and CDR2 as SYGVNS. The CDR3 region is CASSDRVHTGELFF. The DNA of the CDR3 is TGTGCCAGCAGTGACAGGGTTCACACCGGGGAGCTGTTTTTT.

The chain carries TRBV20-1 and TRBJ2-3; 11 bases line up with TRBD2. CDR3 size: 13 residues. Germline V gives CDR1 DFQATT, CDR2 SNEGSKA (reference sequence). V shed 4 bases and J 8 bases; nucleotides not matched to a gene: 5. CDR3 DNA: TGCAGTGCTATACTAGCGGGAGCGGGTACGCAGTATTTT. It codes for CSAILAGAGTQYF.

V gene TRBV7-9 combines with J gene TRBJ2-7, with TRBD2 identical over 9 bases. The germline gives CDR1 SEHNR, CDR2 FQNEAQ (reference sequence). Losses at the gene ends were 5 bases for V and 2 bases for J; bases not matched to a gene: 10. The CDR3 totals 16 residues. CDR3 coding DNA: TGTGCCAGCAGCCTCCCGACTAGCGGACCGGCCTACGAGCAGTACTTC. This gives the protein CASSLPTSGPAYEQYF.

This clonotype occurred many times. The V gene is TRBV5-1, the J gene TRBJ2-7, with 7 bases lining up with TRBD1. There are 14 residues in the CDR3. The V gene's germline CDR1 is SGHRS and CDR2 YFSETQ. V shed 4 bases and J 2 bases; nucleotides not matched to a gene: 6. This CDR3 is CASSPQGVPYEQYF. CDR3 bases: TGCGCCAGCAGCCCCCAGGGGGTCCCCTACGAGCAGTACTTC.

The sample holds a few counts of this clonotype. V usage is TRBV5-5 and J usage is TRBJ2-7, with a possible D match to TRBD2 (5 bases). CDR1 and CDR2 from the germline V gene are SGHKS and YYEKEE (reference sequence). The germline V and J ends were trimmed by 3 bases and 4 bases, with 17 bases remaining between them. The CDR3 has 15 amino acids. Here the CDR3 reads CASSSRLASQYEQYV. DNA for the CDR3: TGTGCCAGCAGCTCCCGTCTAGCCTCTCAATACGAGCAGTACGTC.

The J gene is TRBJ2-7, the V gene TRBV14, with 9 bases matching TRBD2. The CDR3 runs to 15 residues. V was clipped by 2 bases and J by 4 bases; unmatched bases: 6. Germline V CDR1 and CDR2: SGHDN, FVKESK. For the CDR3, the DNA is TGTGCCAGCAGCCAACTTAGCGGGAGTGGATACGAGCAGTACTTC. Encoded protein: CASSQLSGSGYEQYF.

The rearrangement links TRBV5-1 to TRBJ2-5; D ambiguous. With 5 bases removed from V and 1 base from J, the gap between germline ends came to 12 bases. CDR3 size: 14 residues. Germline lookup yields CDR1 SGHRS and CDR2 YFSETQ. CDR3 region: CASRTTGSQETQYF. The CDR3 DNA reads TGCGCCAGCAGGACCACCGGCAGCCAAGAGACCCAGTACTTC.

In its sample, this clonotype was seen many times. Because the CDR3 is missing its conserved closing phenylalanine or tryptophan, this is likely a read error. No DNA is shown, since the ends of the CDR3 on it are uncertain; the CDR3 is the one TCRdb lists. This chain uses TRBV11-2 with TRBJ2-3; no DNA check was done on the table's D call, TRBD1. CDR1 and CDR2 from the germline V gene are SGHAT and FQNNGV. The CDR3 has 11 residues if both end residues are counted. CDR3 amino acids: CASSAGTKPFI.

This clonotype was picked up many times. V gene TRBV5-1 combines with J gene TRBJ2-3; no clear D. CDR1 is SGHRS and CDR2 is YFSETQ in the germline V gene. CDR3 size: 15 residues. V lost 3 bases and J 4 bases, leaving 15 bases between the germline ends. The CDR3 nucleotides are TGCGCCAGCAGCTCATCTACCCTTCCTGCAGATACGCAGTATTTT. It codes for CASSSSTLPADTQYF.

At least ten counts were recorded for this clonotype. The chain is built from TRBV5-5 and TRBJ2-2, with TRBD1 identical over 7 bases. The germline V gene encodes CDR1 SGHKS and CDR2 YYEKEE (reference sequence). V dropped 4 bases and J dropped 5; count of bases not matched to a gene: 11. The CDR3 is 16 residues long. CDR3 residues: CASSLPGTVKTGELFF. CDR3 coding DNA: TGTGCCAGCAGCCTGCCCGGGACAGTGAAAACCGGGGAGCTGTTTTTT.

The sample holds many counts of this clonotype. This chain uses TRBV12-3 or TRBV12-4 with TRBJ1-1; D remains ambiguous. The V end was cut by 3 bases, the J end by 2 bases, with 7 bases between. This CDR3 region has 13 residues. The CDR3 DNA reads TGTGCCAGCAGTTTCTCCCCCAACACTGAAGCTTTCTTT. Protein sequence: CASSFSPNTEAFF.

This clonotype was recorded a few times. The genes are TRBV15 and TRBJ2-2; 7 positions match TRBD2. The length of the CDR3 is 16 residues. V lost 3 bases and J lost 4; bases outside the gene matches: 8. Per the germline V gene, CDR1 is LNHNV and CDR2 is YYDKDF (reference sequence). CDR3 sequence (DNA): TGTGCCACCAGCAGGGCCCCGGGACTATCCACCGGGGAGCTGTTTTTT. This gives the protein CATSRAPGLSTGELFF. Looking up the rest from reference TRBV15 and TRBJ2-2 gives the full variable domain: DAMVIQNPRYQVTQFGKPVTLSCSQTLNHNVMYWYQQKSSQAPKLLFHYYDKDFNNEADTPDNFQSRRPNTSFCFLDIRSPGLGDTAMYLCATSRAPGLSTGELFFGEGSRLTVL.